This T cell receptor beta chain was identified during a study of blood T cell repertoires in COVID-19. Study background: Material from acute and convalescent COVID-19 was sourced from the United States, Italy and Spain. T cells, B-cell-depleted T cells, or PBMCs provided the cDNA or gDNA that served as material.

The V gene end was trimmed by 3 bases and the J gene end by 8 bases; junction bases not matched to a gene: 8. CDR1 is MNHNS, CDR2 SASEGT, per germline. The CDR3 length is 16 residues. Measured with immunoSEQ multiplex PCR; TCRdb has only the in-frame clones, and not every one. The sample lists 290,000 or so clones, just over 90% occurring once. Followed longitudinally, the Seattle patients had been enrolled during active infection. Source material: peripheral blood. The chain links TRBV6-1 to TRBJ1-6, with TRBD1 matching over 9 bases. This clonotype was sampled from a woman aged 30 to 39 with COVID-19, enrolled during active disease. CDR3 protein: CASSDLTGGRYSPLHF. The CDR3 DNA follows: TGTGCCAGCAGTGACCTTACAGGGGGCAGGTATTCACCCCTCCACTTT.